Listed below are T cell receptor beta chains from one sample, sequenced in a study of T cells in Graves' hyperthyroidism and ophthalmopathy. TCRdb re-called the multiplex PCR reads through MiXCR, storing one row per CDR3 protein. Of hundreds of thousands of distinct CDR3 sequences listed, roughly 25% are singletons. Input material: blood. The receptors here all came from a man aged 45-60 years with Graves' hyperthyroidism. Each CDR3 is given with its conserved first and last residue. A D gene is named only where the DNA matches it firmly. Some rows have no size entry. The others give once, few or many, or a class for an expanded clone.

>TRBJ2-1|TRBV7-9|NA|NA
CASGLTGVSYNEQFF
TGTGCCAGCGGCCTTACCGGGGTTTCCTACAATGAGCAGTTCTTC
>TRBJ2-3|TRBV29-1|NA|TRBD2
CSVPGTSGISDTQYF
TGCAGCGTTCCCGGGACTAGCGGGATCTCAGATACGCAGTATTTT
>TRBJ2-1|TRBV7-3|many|NA
CASSLMASSYNEQFF
TGTGCCAGCAGCTTAATGGCTAGCTCCTACAATGAGCAGTTCTTC
>TRBJ2-2|TRBV3-1|NA|NA
CASSQILTGELFF
TGTGCCAGCAGCCAGATCCTCACCGGGGAGCTGTTTTTT
>TRBJ1-2|TRBV12-3/TRBV12-4|few|NA
CASSPGPAGGYGYTF
TGTGCCAGCAGCCCGGGCCCAGCTGGGGGCTATGGCTACACCTTC
>TRBJ1-1|TRBV12-3/TRBV12-4|NA|NA
CASSLRGRAGTEAFF
TGTGCCAGCAGTTTGCGCGGCAGGGCGGGCACTGAAGCTTTCTTT
>TRBJ1-5|TRBV5-8|NA|NA
CASSSADGSSNQPQHF
TGTGCCAGCAGCTCTGCGGACGGTAGTAGCAATCAGCCCCAGCATTTT
>TRBJ1-1|TRBV3-1|many|NA
CASSLQMNTEAFF
TGTGCCAGCAGCCTTCAGATGAACACTGAAGCTTTCTTT
>TRBJ2-1|TRBV20-1|few|TRBD2
CSADSGDFYNEQFF
TGCAGTGCCGATAGCGGGGACTTCTACAATGAGCAGTTCTTC
>TRBJ2-7|TRBV12-3/TRBV12-4|few|NA
CASSLIGVYEQYF
TGTGCCAGCAGTTTAATCGGTGTCTACGAGCAGTACTTC
>TRBJ2-1|TRBV20-1|NA|TRBD2
CSARGAGGPSYNEQFF
TGCAGTGCTAGAGGAGCGGGAGGGCCGTCCTACAATGAGCAGTTCTTC
>TRBJ1-3|TRBV6-1|NA|TRBD1
CASSHQGGPGNTIYF
TGTGCCAGCAGCCACCAGGGGGGTCCTGGAAACACCATATATTTT
>TRBJ1-4|TRBV20-1|NA|NA
CSAGAGVGSEKLFF
TGCAGTGCCGGAGCTGGGGTCGGGAGTGAAAAACTGTTTTTT
>TRBJ2-1|TRBV3-1|few|NA
CASSTVSGQQFF
TGTGCCAGCAGCACAGTCTCAGGTCAGCAGTTCTTC
>TRBJ2-3|TRBV12-3/TRBV12-4|many|TRBD2
CASSRGASGASTDTQYF
TGTGCCAGCAGCCGAGGGGCTAGCGGGGCTAGCACAGATACGCAGTATTTT
>TRBJ2-3|TRBV24-1|few|NA
CATSDPAYLDTQYF
TGTGCCACCAGTGACCCAGCGTACCTTGATACGCAGTATTTT
>TRBJ2-7|TRBV20-1|NA|TRBD1
CSASLGQVMREQYF
TGCAGTGCTTCGCTGGGACAGGTGATGAGAGAGCAGTACTTC
>TRBJ2-7|TRBV28|many|NA
CASSSPSGYFYEQYF
TGTGCCAGCAGTTCCCCCTCGGGTTACTTCTACGAGCAGTACTTC
>TRBJ2-1|TRBV28|NA|NA
CASSFGLGEQFF
TGTGCCAGCAGTTTTGGACTCGGCGAGCAGTTCTTC
>TRBJ2-4|TRBV20-1|NA|NA
CSASWQAENIQYF
TGCAGTGCTAGTTGGCAGGCGGAAAACATTCAGTACTTC
>TRBJ2-7|TRBV15|NA|NA
CATSGGAPYYEQYF
TGTGCCACCAGCGGAGGGGCGCCCTATTACGAGCAGTACTTC
>TRBJ2-7|TRBV7-9|many|TRBD2
CASSSGTSGSWDYEQYF
TGTGCCAGCAGCTCCGGGACTAGCGGGAGTTGGGACTACGAGCAGTACTTC
>TRBJ1-1|TRBV5-1|many|NA
CASSPGARSTEAFF
TGCGCCAGCAGCCCGGGGGCGCGGAGCACTGAAGCTTTCTTT
>TRBJ2-7|TRBV18|many|NA
CASSPAGISYEQYF
TGTGCCAGCTCACCGGCCGGGATCTCCTACGAGCAGTACTTC
>TRBJ2-1|TRBV12-3/TRBV12-4|few|TRBD2
CASSFSTSGSRFEDNEQFF
TGTGCCAGCAGTTTCTCCACTAGCGGGAGTAGATTTGAGGACAATGAGCAGTTCTTC
>TRBJ2-3|TRBV5-1|many|NA
CASSRGPSSTDTQYF
TGCGCCAGCAGCCGCGGACCGTCTAGCACAGATACGCAGTATTTT
>TRBJ1-2|TRBV28|many|NA
CASSQGRSGYTF
TGTGCCAGTTCACAGGGACGGAGCGGCTACACCTTC
>TRBJ2-1|TRBV12-3/TRBV12-4|NA|NA
CASSLSTDNEQFF
TGTGCCAGCAGTTTATCGACAGACAATGAGCAGTTCTTC
>TRBJ1-2|TRBV12-3/TRBV12-4|NA|NA
CASRAGSGYTF
TGTGCCAGCAGGGCAGGGAGCGGCTACACCTTC
>TRBJ1-1|TRBV12-3/TRBV12-4|NA|NA
CAGSVGTNTEAFF
TGTGCCGGTAGCGTTGGCACAAACACTGAAGCTTTCTTT
>TRBJ2-2|TRBV11-2|NA|NA
CASSLVRATGEVFF
TGTGCCAGCAGCTTAGTCAGGGCCACCGGGGAGGTGTTTTTT
>TRBJ2-3|TRBV7-6|many|TRBD2
CASSPLAGAGADTQYF
TGTGCCAGCAGCCCTCTAGCGGGAGCCGGCGCAGATACGCAGTATTTT
>TRBJ1-1|TRBV19|NA|NA
CASSIIGTGGMNTEAFF
TGTGCCAGTAGTATTATTGGTACTGGAGGGATGAACACTGAAGCTTTCTTT
>TRBJ2-1|TRBV10-3|NA|TRBD2
CAISPTSGSNEQFF
TGTGCCATCAGTCCGACTAGCGGGAGTAATGAGCAGTTCTTC
>TRBJ2-2|TRBV2|few|NA
CASSEARGNTGELFF
TGTGCCAGCAGTGAAGCGCGCGGGAACACCGGGGAGCTGTTTTTT
>TRBJ2-1|TRBV28|many|TRBD2
CASAGTRSWEQFF
TGTGCCAGCGCGGGGACTAGGTCGTGGGAGCAGTTCTTC
>TRBJ2-7|TRBV5-1|NA|NA
CASSDGLGAQYF
TGCGCCAGCAGCGACGGACTCGGGGCGCAGTACTTC
>TRBJ2-1|TRBV10-3|few|NA
CAISENYNEQFF
TGTGCCATCAGTGAAAATTACAATGAGCAGTTCTTC